The 26 T cell receptor beta chains listed next were all sequenced from one sample in a study of cytomegalovirus exposure and HLA in healthy donors. The PCR used 60 Vbeta and 13 Jbeta primers. Profiling relied on immunoSEQ multiplex PCR, and the TCRdb table lists in-frame clones only, not all of them. Found here are about 140,000 clones, around three quarters of them singletons; the top ten hold 6.8%. The sample consisted of PBMCs. These receptors originate from a man in his forties in good health and CMV-seropositive.

The rearrangement joins TRBV11-2 to TRBJ1-1, with D perhaps TRBD1 (5 bases). This CDR3 contains 15 residues. Trimming pared 5 bases from V and 1 base from J, leaving 14 bases between. Germline V CDR1 and CDR2: SGHAT, FQNNGV. This CDR3 reads CASSPTDRQNTEAFF. CDR3 bases: TGTGCCAGCAGCCCCACCGACAGACAGAACACTGAAGCTTTCTTT. The entire variable domain, with the rest obtained from reference TRBV11-2 and TRBJ1-1, is as follows: EAGVAQSPRYKIIEKRQSVAFWCNPISGHATLYWYQQILGQGPKLLIQFQNNGVVDDSQLPKDRFSAERLKGVDSTLKIQPAKLEDSAVYLCASSPTDRQNTEAFFGQGTRLTVV.

The chain joins TRBV9 to TRBJ2-3; 10 bases are shared with TRBD2. The CDR3 totals 17 residues. The V gene's germline CDR1 is SGDLS and CDR2 YYNGEE. V lost 4 bases and J lost 2; bases outside the gene matches: 10. The CDR3 spells CASSLLPGLANTDTQYF. In DNA form, the CDR3 reads TGTGCCAGCAGCCTACTACCGGGACTAGCGAACACAGATACGCAGTATTTT.

This chain links TRBV6-1 with TRBJ2-2; D gene uncertain. Germline V gene sequence: CDR1 MNHNS, CDR2 SASEGT. The ends were cut back, 6 bases at V and 2 bases at J, with 4 bases in the middle. The CDR3 totals 12 residues. CDR3 region: CASSHNTGELFF. The CDR3 nucleotides are TGTGCCAGCAGCCATAACACCGGGGAGCTGTTTTTT.

The chain recombines TRBV19 with TRBJ2-2, with D maybe TRBD2 (6 bases). Germline V gene lookup returns CDR1 LNHDA and CDR2 SQIVND (reference sequence). CDR3 length: 17 amino acids. Trimming removed 4 bases at V and 5 bases at J, with 20 bases between. CDR3 sequence (DNA): TGTGCCAGTAGTACCAACCCCGGGACTGGCGAAACCGGGGAGCTGTTTTTT. As protein: CASSTNPGTGETGELFF.

The chain has TRBV5-6 and TRBJ1-2; no firm D call. The CDR3 consists of 17 residues. Germline V CDR1 and CDR2: SGHDT, YYEEEE. The ends were cut back, 0 bases at V and 0 bases at J, with 15 bases in the middle. CDR3 coding DNA: TGTGCCAGCAGCTTGGATGGCCCAGCGCTCTCTAACTATGGCTACACCTTC. As protein: CASSLDGPALSNYGYTF.

The V and J genes are TRBV18 and TRBJ2-7; D is unresolved. The CDR3 has 16 residues. Trimming stripped 3 bases from V and 1 base from J, with 16 bases between. Germline V gene sequence: CDR1 KGHSH, CDR2 LQKENI. The CDR3 sequence: CASSPLPGYSSYEQYF. The CDR3 nucleotides are TGTGCCAGCTCACCGCTTCCGGGTTACTCTTCCTACGAGCAGTACTTC.

The chain links TRBV29-1 to TRBJ1-1; TRBD1 is a possible D gene (5 bases). Germline values: CDR1 SQVTM, CDR2 ANQGSEA. V was cut by 5 bases and J by 0 bases, with 13 bases left in between. This CDR3 contains 14 residues. The CDR3 sequence is CSVSRQGMNTEAFF. CDR3 bases: TGCAGCGTTAGTAGGCAGGGCATGAACACTGAAGCTTTCTTT.

The rearrangement links TRBV19 to TRBJ1-1; tentatively, D is TRBD1 (5 bases). V was pared by 0 bases and J by 0 bases, with 11 bases between. The germline V gene encodes CDR1 LNHDA and CDR2 SQIVND (reference sequence). This CDR3 spans 16 amino acids. In nucleotides, the CDR3 is TGTGCCAGTAGTATAGATTTGGAGACAGTGAACACTGAAGCTTTCTTT. Its translation: CASSIDLETVNTEAFF.

The V and J genes are TRBV19 and TRBJ1-5; D unclear. The CDR3 spans 13 residues. Germline V lookup: CDR1 LNHDA, CDR2 SQIVND (reference sequence). V gave up 1 base and J gave up 4 bases, with 5 bases separating them. CDR3 amino acids: CASSIVVNQPQHF. The CDR3 DNA reads TGTGCCAGTAGTATAGTCGTAAATCAGCCCCAGCATTTT.

This chain connects TRBV6-5 to TRBJ1-1, with 9 bases aligning to TRBD1. Trimming at V came to 6 bases and at J to 6 bases, leaving 8 bases not matched to a gene. The V gene's germline CDR1 is MNHEY and CDR2 SVGAGI. CDR3 length equals 14 residues. DNA of the CDR3: TGTGCCAGCAGCCCTACTACAGGGGGCCCTGAAGCTTTCTTT. This encodes CASSPTTGGPEAFF.

The genes are TRBV18 and TRBJ2-7; 16 nucleotides agree with TRBD2. Germline V lookup: CDR1 KGHSH, CDR2 LQKENI. The CDR3 is made up of 16 amino acids. The junction had 6 bases not matched to a gene; V was cut back by 3 bases and J by 7 bases. CDR3 DNA sequence: TGTGCCAGCTCACCCGCGGGACTAGCGGGAGGGCCGGAGCAGTACTTC. Amino acid sequence: CASSPAGLAGGPEQYF.

The chain is built from TRBV4-3 and TRBJ2-1; TRBD2 matches 11 bases. This CDR3 contains 20 residues. Trimming removed 0 bases from V and 7 bases from J; junction bases left unmatched: 17. Germline V lookup: CDR1 LGHNA, CDR2 YSLEER. The CDR3 is CASSQDMVAVAGGLGNEQFF. For the CDR3, the DNA is TGCGCCAGCAGCCAAGATATGGTCGCGGTAGCGGGAGGGTTAGGGAATGAGCAGTTCTTC.

In its sample, this clone was seen once. The chain carries TRBV5-1 and TRBJ2-1; 8 bases line up with TRBD2. The CDR3 runs 16 residues. V was pared by 0 bases and J by 8 bases, with 10 bases of the junction left unmatched. Germline CDR1 is SGHRS and CDR2 is YFSETQ. The CDR3 is CASSLASGGAGYEQFF. For the CDR3, the DNA is TGCGCCAGCAGCTTGGCCTCCGGGGGGGCCGGCTATGAGCAGTTCTTC.

This clone showed up just a few times. The V gene is TRBV6-6, the J gene TRBJ2-5, with 12 bases aligning to TRBD2. Trimming took 8 bases from V and 1 from J; bases not matched to a gene: 8. The CDR3 is 16 residues long. Germline V gene data show CDR1 as MNHNY and CDR2 as SVGAGI (reference sequence). CDR3 DNA sequence: TGTGCCAGCTCGGGGGGACTAGCGGGTCTCCAAGAGACCCAGTACTTC. Its translation is CASSGGLAGLQETQYF.

This chain uses TRBV7-8 with TRBJ1-2, with TRBD1 identical over 10 bases. CDR1 and CDR2 from the germline V gene are SGHVS and FQNEAQ. After removal of 0 bases from V and 5 bases from J, the junction contained 3 bases not matched to a gene. There are 15 residues in the CDR3. The CDR3 here is CASSLAGQGNYGYTF. CDR3 nucleotides: TGTGCCAGCAGCTTAGCGGGACAGGGGAATTATGGCTACACCTTC.

This chain uses TRBV27 with TRBJ1-2, with 10 bases matching TRBD1. This CDR3 region has 14 residues. Germline assignment: CDR1 MNHEY and CDR2 SMNVEV (reference sequence). V dropped 5 bases and J dropped 4; count of bases not matched to a gene: 4. In nucleotides, the CDR3 is TGTGCCAGCAGTCCGACAGGGGGCGGCTATGGCTACACCTTC. It encodes CASSPTGGGYGYTF.

The chain has TRBV21-1 and TRBJ2-7; the D segment call TRBD2 is taken from the table without a DNA check. TRBV21-1 is described as a pseudogene. The CDR3 contains 14 residues. The CDR3 region has the DNA TGTGCCAGCAGCAACGACTCCTTGGTCGGGTCGCAGTACTTC. Its translation: CASSNDSLVGSQYF.

The chain links TRBV10-1 to TRBJ2-2; TRBD1 agrees at 9 bases. The CDR3 is 16 amino acids. Germline CDR1 reads WNHNN; CDR2 reads SYGVQD (reference sequence). The trim removed 8 bases at V and 3 bases at J, leaving 10 bases unmatched. The CDR3 sequence: CASGSGQGRDTGELFF. CDR3 bases: TGCGCCAGCGGCTCGGGACAGGGAAGGGACACCGGGGAGCTGTTTTTT.

The V gene is TRBV29-1, the J gene TRBJ1-2, with 7 bases aligning to TRBD1. The length of the CDR3 is 14 residues. Germline CDR1 SQVTM, CDR2 ANQGSEA. J was trimmed by 3 bases and V by 7 bases; bases with no gene match: 11. This CDR3 is CSAFLGDSDYGYTF. Written as DNA, the CDR3 is TGCAGCGCTTTCTTGGGGGACAGCGACTATGGCTACACCTTC.

The chain joins TRBV6-5 to TRBJ2-7; a weak D match, TRBD1 (5 bases). The CDR3 sequence is 13 residues long. Germline assignment: CDR1 MNHEY and CDR2 SVGAGI. The V gene lost 7 bases and the J gene lost 6 bases, with 16 bases spanning the gap. CDR3 loop: CASKFKGSSEQYF. CDR3 coding DNA: TGTGCCAGCAAGTTTAAGGGGTCAAGCGAGCAGTACTTC.

In its sample, this clone was seen a few times. The chain is built from TRBV10-3 and TRBJ1-1; D ambiguous. With 4 bases removed from V and 5 bases from J, the gap between germline ends came to 11 bases. This CDR3 spans 13 amino acids. Per germline, CDR1 ENHRY and CDR2 SYGVKD. The CDR3 sequence: CAISGGGETEAFF. The CDR3 region has the DNA TGTGCCATCAGTGGAGGTGGGGAGACTGAAGCTTTCTTT.

This clone was found a few times. The V gene is TRBV6-6, the J gene TRBJ1-1, with D hard to call. Germline V gene data show CDR1 as MNHNY and CDR2 as SVGAGI (reference sequence). The CDR3 totals 14 residues. Trimming took off 6 bases at V and 1 base at J, with 12 bases between the two ends. The CDR3 DNA follows: TGTGCCAGCAGAACGGGTGGGAGGAACACTGAAGCTTTCTTT. This sequence encodes CASRTGGRNTEAFF.

This chain joins TRBV7-2 and TRBJ2-7, with TRBD2 matching 7 bases. The CDR3 has 15 residues. Germline V CDR1 and CDR2: SGHTA, FQGNSA. The J segment lost 2 bases and the V segment lost 1 base, leaving 5 bases of the junction unmatched. The CDR3 loop is CASSLVAGETYEQYF. CDR3 nucleotides: TGTGCCAGCAGCTTAGTTGCGGGGGAAACCTACGAGCAGTACTTC.

This clone was seen just once. The rearrangement uses TRBV10-3 and TRBJ2-7, with D tentatively TRBD2 (6 bases). Between the trimmed V and J ends, which lost 6 bases and 3 bases, there was a span of 15 bases. Germline V gene sequence: CDR1 ENHRY, CDR2 SYGVKD. The CDR3 runs to 14 residues. CDR3 DNA: TGTGCCATCAGGGGTTGGGGGGAAGGCTACGAGCAGTACTTC. It encodes CAIRGWGEGYEQYF.

This clone appeared a single time. The chain combines TRBV9 with TRBJ2-6; 7 bases match TRBD2. Germline CDR1 reads SGDLS; CDR2 reads YYNGEE. V was pared by 4 bases and J by 3 bases, with 1 base of the junction left unmatched. This CDR3 spans 14 amino acids. CDR3 region: CASSRGVGANVLTF. CDR3 sequence (DNA): TGTGCCAGCAGCCGGGGGGTTGGGGCCAACGTCCTGACTTTC.

In the case of this clone: The sample has other DNA sequences that encode this CDR3 too. This rearrangement joins TRBV28 to TRBJ1-6; maybe TRBD1 (6 bases). This CDR3 region has 15 residues. V dropped 2 bases and J dropped 9 bases, with 14 bases sitting between them. The germline CDR1 and CDR2 sequences are MDHEN and SYDVKM. The CDR3 sequence: CASSLERGIRSPLHF. CDR3 nucleotide sequence: TGTGCCAGCAGTTTAGAAAGGGGGATTCGTTCACCCCTCCACTTT.